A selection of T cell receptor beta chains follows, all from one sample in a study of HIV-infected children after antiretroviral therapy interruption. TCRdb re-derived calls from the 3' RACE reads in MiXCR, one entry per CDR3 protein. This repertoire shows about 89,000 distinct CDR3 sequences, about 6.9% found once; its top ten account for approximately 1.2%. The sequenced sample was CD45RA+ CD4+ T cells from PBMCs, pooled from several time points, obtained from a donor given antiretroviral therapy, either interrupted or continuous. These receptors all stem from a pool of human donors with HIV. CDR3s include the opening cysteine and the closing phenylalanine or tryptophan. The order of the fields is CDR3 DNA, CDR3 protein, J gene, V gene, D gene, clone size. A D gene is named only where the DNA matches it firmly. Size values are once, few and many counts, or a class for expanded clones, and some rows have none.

TGCGCCAGCAGCTTGGTGCAGGGTGGGTACAATGAGCAGTTCTTC CASSLVQGGYNEQFF TRBJ2-1 TRBV5-1 - many
TGTGCCAGCAGCCGGACTAGCGGGATTTGGGAGGAGCTGTTTTTT CASSRTSGIWEELFF TRBJ2-2 TRBV14 TRBD2 many
TGCGCCAGCAGCTTGGAGGGGTACAATCAGCCCCAGCATTTT CASSLEGYNQPQHF TRBJ1-5 TRBV5-1 - -
TGTGCCAGCAGTTTGACGTACAATGAGCAGTTCTTC CASSLTYNEQFF TRBJ2-1 TRBV28 - many
TGTGCCACCAGCAGAGATTCACCCCTCCACTTT CATSRDSPLHF TRBJ1-6 TRBV15 - many
TGCAGCGTTGGGTCCTCGACGGGGGAGGGGTTAACAGATACGCAGTATTTT CSVGSSTGEGLTDTQYF TRBJ2-3 TRBV29-1 TRBD2 many
TGCGCCAGCAGCCTCGAAGGCATGAATCAGCCCCAGCATTTT CASSLEGMNQPQHF TRBJ1-5 TRBV4-1 - many
TGTGCCAGCTCACCACCCGGGGGCTACAATCAGCCCCAGCATTTT CASSPPGGYNQPQHF TRBJ1-5 TRBV18 - few
TGTGCCAGCAGCCAAGGCGTCGGTTCCTCTTCCTACGAGCAGTACTTC CASSQGVGSSSYEQYF TRBJ2-7 TRBV4-2 - many
TGTGCCAGCAGCCAAGCTCGCAGTTCATTTCAGTACTTC CASSQARSSFQYF TRBJ2-4 TRBV3-1 - many
TGCAGTGCTAGAGAACAGGGAAATCAGCCCCAGCATTTT CSAREQGNQPQHF TRBJ1-5 TRBV20-1 - many
TGTGCCTGGACGCGTCCACAGCTGAACACTGAAGCTTTCTTT CAWTRPQLNTEAFF TRBJ1-1 TRBV30 - many
TGTGCCAGTAGTATTTTGGACAGCATAAGGGGCTACACCTTC CASSILDSIRGYTF TRBJ1-2 TRBV19 - -
TGCGCCAGCAGCTTGGATCCCCCACCGACAGAGACCCAGTACTTC CASSLDPPPTETQYF TRBJ2-5 TRBV5-1 - few
TGTGCCATCAGTGACAGCGGGGGGCCATCCTACGAGCAGTACTTC CAISDSGGPSYEQYF TRBJ2-7 TRBV10-3 TRBD2 many
TGTGCCAGCAGCCCACAGGGAACTAACTATGGCTACACCTTC CASSPQGTNYGYTF TRBJ1-2 TRBV11-2 - many
TGTGCCAGCAGCGCTGGGCTAGCGGGGGTCCCCACAGATACGCAGTATTTT CASSAGLAGVPTDTQYF TRBJ2-3 TRBV7-2 TRBD2 many
TGTGCCAGCAGCGAACGGGGGGGCCGTTCCTACGAGCAGTACTTC CASSERGGRSYEQYF TRBJ2-7 TRBV6-2/TRBV6-3 TRBD2 many
TGTGCCAGCAGCCTAGGGACAGGGTCACGCGAGCAGTACTTC CASSLGTGSREQYF TRBJ2-7 TRBV11-2 TRBD1 once
TGTGCCAGCAGTTTTACACAGAACACTGAAGCTTTCTTT CASSFTQNTEAFF TRBJ1-1 TRBV12-3/TRBV12-4 - many
TGCAGTGCTAGAGGAGGGCATGGTAATGAAAAACTGTTTTTT CSARGGHGNEKLFF TRBJ1-4 TRBV20-1 - many
TGTGCCAGCCAAGGACAGGGGGCGAGCAATCAGCCCCAGCATTTT CASQGQGASNQPQHF TRBJ1-5 TRBV19 TRBD1 -
TGTGCCACCAGTGACCCTAGAAGGGGTACCGGGGAGCTGTTTTTT CATSDPRRGTGELFF TRBJ2-2 TRBV24-1 - many
TGTGCCAGCAGCCCCGACAGGGAGGGGACTGAAGCTTTCTTT CASSPDREGTEAFF TRBJ1-1 TRBV9 TRBD1 many
TGTGCCAGCAGCCCCAGTTGGGGAAATACGGGCACAGATACGCAGTATTTT CASSPSWGNTGTDTQYF TRBJ2-3 TRBV7-2 - -
TGTGCCATCAGTGAAGGCGGGGTTGGCAAAAACATTCAGTACTTC CAISEGGVGKNIQYF TRBJ2-4 TRBV10-3 - -
TGTGCCAGCAGCTCCATCCGGGGCCCGAACACTGAAGCTTTCTTT CASSSIRGPNTEAFF TRBJ1-1 TRBV28 - many
TGTGCCAGCAGCTGGGGACGGTTGTTCGAGCAGTACTTC CASSWGRLFEQYF TRBJ2-7 TRBV7-3 - many
TGTGCCAGCAATGCACTAGCGTCTTTTCCAGATACGCAGTATTTT CASNALASFPDTQYF TRBJ2-3 TRBV6-5 TRBD2 -
TGTGCCATCAGTGGGACCATGGGGGGAGAGACCCAGTACTTC CAISGTMGGETQYF TRBJ2-5 TRBV10-3 - many
TGTGCCAATCGAAACCCCTACGAGCAGTACTTC CANRNPYEQYF TRBJ2-7 TRBV19 - many
TGTGCCAGCAGCTTAAATATGGTGGTAGCGGGGGGTCAGCTGTTTTTT CASSLNMVVAGGQLFF TRBJ2-2 TRBV7-2 TRBD2 few
TGTGCCTCCGGTTTCGGAGAGCAGTACTTC CASGFGEQYF TRBJ2-7 TRBV10-3 - many
TGCGCCAGCAGCTTGTTCGGGCAGTCTGCCACTGAAGCTTTCTTT CASSLFGQSATEAFF TRBJ1-1 TRBV5-1 - few
TGTGCCATCAGTGAGGAGACCTACGAGCAGTACTTC CAISEETYEQYF TRBJ2-7 TRBV10-3 - many
TGTGCCAGCACCTTAGTAGGTGGCACTGAAGCTTTCTTT CASTLVGGTEAFF TRBJ1-1 TRBV11-3 - few
TGTGGTGCTAGGGATGACAATAACCAAGACACCCAGTACTTT CGARDDNNQDTQYF TRBJ2-5 TRBV29-1 - many
TGTGCCAGCAGTTTTGATGGGGGCTATGGCTACACCTTC CASSFDGGYGYTF TRBJ1-2 TRBV12-3/TRBV12-4 - -
TGTGCCTGGAGTGGGCAGAACTACGAGCAGTACTTC CAWSGQNYEQYF TRBJ2-7 TRBV30 - many
TGCGCCAGCAGCCCCGGGGAGCGGGGTGAAAAACTGTTTTTT CASSPGERGEKLFF TRBJ1-4 TRBV5-1 - many
TGTGCCACCAGTGAGGAAAAACCGGGAACACTGCTGTATTTT CATSEEKPGTLLYF TRBJ2-3 TRBV24-1 - many
TGTGCCTGGAGTCAGGACCGCTTAGCGTCACCCCTCCACTTT CAWSQDRLASPLHF TRBJ1-6 TRBV30 - few
TGCAGTGCTCTTCACAGGGGGGACAAGATCGGGCAGTTCTTC CSALHRGDKIGQFF TRBJ2-1 TRBV20-1 TRBD1 many
TGTGCCAGCAGCTTCTCTGGTCAAGAGACCCAGTACTTC CASSFSGQETQYF TRBJ2-5 TRBV7-9 - many
TGTGCCAGCAGTGGCCGTAAGACTAGCGGGGGACAAGAGACCCAGTACTTC CASSGRKTSGGQETQYF TRBJ2-5 TRBV6-1 TRBD2 many
TGTGCCAGCAGCCCGAGGGGGCAGGGAGGTGAAGCTTTCTTT CASSPRGQGGEAFF TRBJ1-1 TRBV11-2 TRBD1 -
TGCGCCAGCAGCTGGACCGGGACTACATACAATGAGCAGTTCTTC CASSWTGTTYNEQFF TRBJ2-1 TRBV5-1 TRBD2 many
TGTGCCAGCGAGAAAAGGCTGGCGGGAGATACGCAGTATTTT CASEKRLAGDTQYF TRBJ2-3 TRBV12-3/TRBV12-4 - many
TGTGCCAGCAGCTTAGCGCTCTCAGGGACCGACGAGCAGTACTTC CASSLALSGTDEQYF TRBJ2-7 TRBV7-8 - few
TGTGCCAGCATCCCGACAGGGGCCACTGAAGCTTTCTTT CASIPTGATEAFF TRBJ1-1 TRBV2 TRBD1 -
TGTGCCAGCTCACGGACAGGAGAATTTAGCAATCAGCCCCAGCATTTT CASSRTGEFSNQPQHF TRBJ1-5 TRBV18 TRBD1 -
TGTGCCAGCTCACCGGTCGGGCTAGCGTTACAAGAGACCCAGTACTTC CASSPVGLALQETQYF TRBJ2-5 TRBV18 - many
TGCGCCAGCAGTCCAGGGGCCAGGGGCCAGCCCCAGCATTTT CASSPGARGQPQHF TRBJ1-5 TRBV23-1 - few